This T cell receptor beta chain is from a study of cytomegalovirus exposure and HLA in healthy donors. Study-level findings and limits: After further analysis at a later stage, 16,951 TCR beta sequences were associated with HLA alleles at 0.05 false discovery rate.

To note about this clone: Its specificity is unknown.

PCR employed 60 Vbeta and 13 Jbeta primers. Clones were read by immunoSEQ multiplex PCR, and TCRdb kept only the in-frame ones, dropping some. The data hold just over 200,000 clones, with around 83% observed a single time. Donors had nominal health at sampling but likely had unrecorded immune exposures. Sequencing was performed on PBMCs. This clonotype was obtained from a middle-aged woman in good health and CMV-seronegative.

The CDR3 sequence is CASRWGGSSQPQHF. The DNA for the CDR3 is TGTGCCAGTAGGTGGGGGGGCTCCTCTCAGCCCCAGCATTTT. The rearrangement links TRBV19 to TRBJ1-5, with a tentative D call TRBD1 (6 bases). From germline, CDR1 is LNHDA and CDR2 SQIVND (reference sequence). The CDR3 has 14 residues. V was trimmed by 6 bases and J by 6 bases, leaving 15 bases between them.